This T cell receptor beta chain stems from a study of T cell responses to AZD1222 COVID-19 vaccine. There are a few counts of this clone. The antigen remains undetermined. Study-wide findings and caveats: Among the donors, most were white British and more were female, and clonal diversity was possibly underestimated. Mapped onto spike, vaccine-associated CD4 TCRs spanned it and were dominant at 160-218 and 743-854. Seropositive at baseline were only a handful of AZD1222 recipients.

Pooling covered second doses at about 4 or about 12 weeks. Looked up from germline, CDR1 is KGHSH and CDR2 is LQKENI. Trimming took off 6 bases at V and 1 base at J, with 10 bases between the two ends. The CDR3 has 13 amino acids. TCRdb's copy holds only in-frame clones and misses some; the assay was immunoSEQ multiplex PCR. The sample shows over 110,000 clones, around 91% of them seen only once. The receptor was isolated from an adult who received the AZD1222 COVID-19 vaccine. Here the sequenced sample was peripheral blood, taken 28 days after the second AZD1222 dose. The chain joins TRBV18 to TRBJ2-7; no clear D. In DNA form, the CDR3 reads TGTGCCAGCTCCCCTACCATGTCCTACGAGCAGTACGTC. Translation: CASSPTMSYEQYV.